Listed below are T cell receptor beta chains from one sample, sequenced in a study of regulatory T cells in long-lasting Graves disease. TCRdb re-derived calls from the multiplex PCR reads in MiXCR, one entry per CDR3 protein. Here the sample spans fewer than 500,000 distinct CDR3 sequences, around 16% being singletons. This sample was shared with a second study, whose subject was T cells in Graves' hyperthyroidism and ophthalmopathy.

Here the sequenced sample was peripheral blood mononuclear cells (PBMCs), taken at new diagnosis, from a patient treated with antithyroid drugs. All receptors derive from a man in his forties with Graves disease. Each CDR3 is given with its conserved first and last residue. A D gene is named only where the DNA matches it firmly. Not all rows give a size; the values are once, few, many and, for expanded clones, a class.

v_gene	d_gene	j_gene	abundance	CDR3aa	CDR3nt
TRBV13	TRBD2	TRBJ2-7	many	CASSLGGTTVVEQYF	TGTGCCAGCAGCTTGGGGGGGACTACCGTCGTGGAGCAGTACTTC
TRBV28	.	TRBJ2-7	many	CASTVGIYEQYF	TGTGCCAGCACTGTAGGTATCTACGAGCAGTACTTC
TRBV19	.	TRBJ2-3	.	CASSSIGTTDTQYF	TGTGCCAGTAGTAGTATTGGTACCACAGATACGCAGTATTTT
TRBV28	TRBD2	TRBJ2-7	many	CASSFPAGGPRYEQYF	TGTGCCAGCAGTTTCCCAGCGGGAGGGCCTAGGTACGAGCAGTACTTC
TRBV20-1	.	TRBJ2-7	many	CSARGLSWRASYEQYF	TGCAGTGCTAGGGGCTTGTCTTGGCGAGCTTCCTACGAGCAGTACTTC
TRBV28	.	TRBJ1-2	few	CASGGKYYGYTF	TGTGCCAGCGGGGGAAAATACTATGGCTACACCTTC
TRBV7-3	TRBD2	TRBJ2-6	.	CASSETSGTGANVLTF	TGTGCCAGCAGCGAGACTAGCGGGACTGGGGCCAACGTCCTGACTTTC
TRBV28	TRBD2	TRBJ2-7	.	CASSFPLAGDLYEQYF	TGTGCCAGCAGTTTCCCACTAGCGGGAGATCTCTACGAGCAGTACTTC
TRBV24-1	.	TRBJ2-1	many	CATKGSGSNEQFF	TGTGCCACCAAAGGGTCGGGATCAAATGAGCAGTTCTTC
TRBV20-1	.	TRBJ2-7	many	CSARDIPEQYF	TGCAGTGCTCGAGACATACCCGAGCAGTACTTC
TRBV7-6	TRBD2	TRBJ2-1	many	CASSLVGTSGTGNEQFF	TGTGCCAGCAGCTTAGTTGGGACTAGCGGGACCGGGAATGAGCAGTTCTTC
TRBV12-3/TRBV12-4	TRBD2	TRBJ2-1	.	CASSLTSGISYNEQFF	TGTGCCAGCAGTTTGACTAGCGGCATCTCCTACAATGAGCAGTTCTTC
TRBV12-3/TRBV12-4	TRBD2	TRBJ2-3	many	CASSPGGGTDTQYF	TGTGCCAGCAGTCCTGGGGGGGGGACAGATACGCAGTATTTT
TRBV28	TRBD1	TRBJ2-1	.	CASMGQFNEQFF	TGTGCCAGCATGGGACAGTTTAATGAGCAGTTCTTC
TRBV28	TRBD2	TRBJ2-7	many	CASSLPRGPSGQYF	TGTGCCAGCAGTCTCCCACGTGGGCCTAGCGGGCAGTACTTC
TRBV20-1	TRBD2	TRBJ2-7	.	CSADPGLAGGSSYEQYF	TGCAGTGCGGATCCGGGACTAGCGGGAGGTAGCTCCTACGAGCAGTACTTC
TRBV20-1	TRBD2	TRBJ2-2	.	CSARDRGGRATGELFF	TGCAGTGCTAGAGATAGGGGCGGGAGGGCCACCGGGGAGCTGTTTTTT
TRBV24-1	TRBD2	TRBJ2-5	few	CATSDFAASGLRVETQYF	TGTGCCACCAGTGATTTTGCGGCTAGCGGATTGAGGGTTGAGACCCAGTACTTC
TRBV7-2	TRBD2	TRBJ2-7	.	CASSLSGTGTSSSYEQYF	TGTGCCAGCAGCTTGTCCGGAACCGGGACTAGCAGCTCCTACGAGCAGTACTTC
TRBV28	TRBD1	TRBJ1-2	many	CASSPQGQLYGYTF	TGTGCCAGCAGTCCCCAGGGACAGCTCTATGGCTACACCTTC
TRBV5-6	.	TRBJ2-7	many	CASSFRDGYEQYF	TGTGCCAGCAGCTTTAGGGACGGCTACGAGCAGTACTTC
TRBV15	.	TRBJ2-2	few	CATSRDVGVSAGELFF	TGTGCCACCAGCAGAGATGTCGGTGTTAGCGCCGGGGAGCTGTTTTTT
TRBV7-6	TRBD1	TRBJ2-1	few	CASSTGTGAHNEQFF	TGTGCCAGCAGCACCGGGACAGGGGCTCACAATGAGCAGTTCTTC
TRBV18	.	TRBJ2-1	few	CASSRGDPMNEQFF	TGTGCCAGCTCGAGGGGGGACCCTATGAATGAGCAGTTCTTC
TRBV20-1	TRBD2	TRBJ2-1	many	CSARVATSGNYNEQFF	TGCAGTGCTAGAGTGGCGACTAGCGGGAACTACAATGAGCAGTTCTTC
TRBV5-1	.	TRBJ1-4	many	CASSLAKSGGGEKLFF	TGCGCCAGCAGCTTGGCGAAATCTGGAGGTGGAGAAAAACTGTTTTTT
TRBV12-3/TRBV12-4	.	TRBJ2-2	many	CASQLDSEGTGELFF	TGTGCCAGCCAACTGGACAGCGAGGGTACCGGGGAGCTGTTTTTT
TRBV9	.	TRBJ2-7	.	CASSVEPQAEQYF	TGTGCCAGCAGCGTAGAACCCCAAGCCGAGCAGTACTTC
TRBV24-1	.	TRBJ1-1	many	CATSAPQGSAFF	TGTGCCACCAGTGCCCCACAGGGTTCAGCTTTCTTT
TRBV19	.	TRBJ2-3	many	CASSSEIRPQYF	TGTGCCAGTAGTTCGGAGATTCGCCCGCAGTATTTT
TRBV9	.	TRBJ2-7	few	CASTYEQYF	TGTGCCAGCACCTACGAGCAGTACTTC
TRBV9	.	TRBJ1-1	once	CASSGRGWEAFF	TGTGCCAGCAGCGGCCGTGGGTGGGAAGCTTTCTTT
TRBV20-1	TRBD2	TRBJ2-3	.	CSARAGTSGGTDTQYF	TGCAGTGCTAGAGCCGGGACTAGCGGGGGCACAGATACGCAGTATTTT
TRBV12-3/TRBV12-4	TRBD2	TRBJ2-2	many	CASSLMRERTGELFF	TGTGCCAGCAGTTTAATGCGGGAGAGGACCGGGGAGCTGTTTTTT
TRBV20-1	.	TRBJ1-2	many	CSALRGPNREGYTF	TGCAGTGCCCTTCGGGGACCCAATAGAGAGGGCTACACCTTC
TRBV2	TRBD1	TRBJ2-5	many	CASSDSGTGMETQYF	TGTGCCAGCAGTGATTCAGGGACAGGGATGGAGACCCAGTACTTC
TRBV10-3	.	TRBJ2-5	.	CAISDLRGTGPRQETQYF	TGTGCCATCAGTGATTTGAGGGGAACAGGGCCCCGGCAAGAGACCCAGTACTTC
TRBV10-3	TRBD2	TRBJ2-3	many	CATGAVAGGATDTQYF	TGTGCCACGGGGGCCGTAGCGGGAGGAGCCACAGATACGCAGTATTTT
TRBV2	.	TRBJ2-1	many	CASSGTGSYNEQFF	TGTGCCAGCAGTGGGACTGGCTCCTACAATGAGCAGTTCTTC
TRBV5-1	.	TRBJ2-7	few	CASRKTYEQYF	TGCGCCAGCAGAAAAACCTACGAGCAGTACTTC
TRBV4-2	.	TRBJ2-1	.	CASSQVEDNEQFF	TGTGCCAGCAGCCAAGTTGAAGACAATGAGCAGTTCTTC
TRBV6-4	TRBD2	TRBJ2-3	.	CASRRPRTSGRGTDTQYF	TGTGCCAGCCGACGACCCCGGACTAGCGGGAGGGGGACAGATACGCAGTATTTT
TRBV10-3	.	TRBJ2-3	few	CAISESDTQYF	TGTGCCATCAGTGAGTCGGATACGCAGTATTTT
TRBV30	TRBD2	TRBJ2-2	.	CAWSQTGTSGSDTGELFF	TGTGCCTGGAGCCAAACCGGGACTAGCGGGAGTGACACCGGGGAGCTGTTTTTT
TRBV7-3	TRBD2	TRBJ2-1	many	CASSNSLAAYNEQFF	TGTGCCAGCAGTAATTCTCTAGCGGCCTACAATGAGCAGTTCTTC
TRBV2	.	TRBJ2-7	many	CASSDRLEQYF	TGTGCCAGCAGTGACCGACTCGAGCAGTACTTC
TRBV28	TRBD1	TRBJ1-5	many	CASSSGGYNQPQHF	TGTGCCAGCAGTTCAGGGGGCTATAATCAGCCCCAGCATTTT
TRBV30	.	TRBJ1-4	.	CAWNRDSNEKLFF	TGTGCCTGGAACCGGGACTCTAATGAAAAACTGTTTTTT
TRBV24-1	TRBD1	TRBJ2-1	.	CATSDPGTGGYNEQFF	TGTGCCACCAGTGATCCCGGGACAGGGGGCTACAATGAGCAGTTCTTC
TRBV20-1	.	TRBJ1-2	.	CSAPDTSNYGYTF	TGCAGTGCTCCTGACACTTCCAACTATGGCTACACCTTC
TRBV5-8	TRBD1	TRBJ2-7	few	CASSFTGGLSYEQYF	TGTGCCAGCAGCTTTACAGGGGGCCTCTCCTACGAGCAGTACTTC
TRBV27	.	TRBJ2-5	.	CASRMGGGETQYF	TGTGCCAGCAGAATGGGAGGGGGAGAGACCCAGTACTTC